One and the same sample provided the 20 T cell receptor beta chains below, sequenced in a study of shared clonotypes between healthy human individuals. Naive CD8 isolation took CD45RO-negative cells positively selected for CCR7 and excluded terminally differentiated effector memory CD45RA+ cells. Assay: immunoSEQ multiplex PCR; the TCRdb copy retains only in-frame clones and omits some. The sample holds about 2 million clones, about 95% seen once. The specimen sequenced was naive CD8+ T cells sorted from blood. Every receptor here comes from a man aged 18 to 30 in good health.

The gene calls are TRBV7-6 and TRBJ2-3; D uncertain. The CDR3 consists of 13 residues. Trimming stripped 4 bases from V and 3 bases from J, with 8 bases between. The germline V gene encodes CDR1 SGHVS and CDR2 FNYEAQ. CDR3 in amino acids: CASSSSPTDTQYF. The CDR3 DNA is TGTGCCAGCAGCTCCAGCCCAACAGATACGCAGTATTTT.

The V gene is TRBV27, the J gene TRBJ1-1, with 8 bases identical to TRBD1. Germline values: CDR1 MNHEY, CDR2 SMNVEV (reference sequence). V trimming: 5 bases; J trimming: 8 bases; junction bases outside the gene matches: 10. The CDR3 consists of 14 residues. As DNA, the CDR3 is TGTGCCAGCAGTGCCAACACAGGGGGTTGGGAAGCTTTCTTT. Encoded protein: CASSANTGGWEAFF.

The chain employs TRBV4-1 and TRBJ2-1, with D possibly being TRBD1 (5 bases). V shed 1 base and J shed 9 bases, with 16 bases lying between them. Germline assignment: CDR1 MGHRA and CDR2 YSYEKL. This CDR3 contains 15 residues. CDR3 amino acids: CASSQVSGPEVEQFF. In DNA form, the CDR3 reads TGCGCCAGCAGCCAAGTATCAGGGCCTGAGGTTGAGCAGTTCTTC.

The rearrangement uses TRBV7-9 and TRBJ1-4; 8 bases map to TRBD1. Trimming took 4 bases from V and 6 from J; bases not matched to a gene: 10. The germline gives CDR1 SEHNR, CDR2 FQNEAQ (reference sequence). The CDR3 is 16 amino acids. CDR3 residues: CASSSFGQGVHEKLFF. In DNA, the CDR3 is TGTGCCAGCAGCTCCTTCGGACAGGGCGTTCATGAAAAACTGTTTTTT. The entire variable domain, with the rest obtained from reference TRBV7-9 and TRBJ1-4, is as follows: DTGVSQNPRHKITKRGQNVTFRCDPISEHNRLYWYRQTLGQGPEFLTYFQNEAQLEKSRLLSDRFSAERPKGSFSTLEIQRTEQGDSAMYLCASSSFGQGVHEKLFFGSGTQLSVL.

CDR3 sequence reads: CAISGDSDYTGELFF. DNA of the CDR3: TGTGCCATCAGTGGGGACAGCGACTACACCGGGGAGCTGTTTTTT. This sequence joins TRBV10-3 and TRBJ2-2, with 7 positions matching TRBD1. J lost 3 bases, V lost 4 bases, and 5 bases had no gene match. The CDR3 contains 15 residues. Per germline, CDR1 ENHRY and CDR2 SYGVKD.

For this clone: Other DNA sequences within the sample encode an identical CDR3. DNA for the CDR3: TGTGCCAGCAGTTTATCTCAGGGGGCTGGAAACACCATATATTTT. Residues: CASSLSQGAGNTIYF. The gene calls are TRBV27 and TRBJ1-3; TRBD1 agrees at 7 bases. The ends lost 0 bases at V and 2 bases at J; junction bases unmatched: 1. Germline lookup yields CDR1 MNHEY and CDR2 SMNVEV (reference sequence). The CDR3 contains 15 residues.

The chain combines TRBV9 with TRBJ2-1; TRBD2 aligns across 9 bases. V was clipped by 4 bases and J by 8 bases; unmatched bases: 13. Per the germline V gene, CDR1 is SGDLS and CDR2 is YYNGEE. The CDR3 totals 16 residues. CDR3 sequence reads: CASSPSLAGEGDEQFF. Written as DNA, the CDR3 is TGTGCCAGCAGCCCTAGCTTAGCGGGGGAGGGGGATGAGCAGTTCTTC.

The chain carries TRBV7-9 and TRBJ2-7; 7 bases match TRBD1. Germline V CDR1 and CDR2: SEHNR, FQNEAQ (reference sequence). The CDR3 is made up of 13 amino acids. V was clipped by 3 bases and J by 10 bases; unmatched bases: 9. CDR3 protein: CASSFPGQSLQYF. Written as DNA, the CDR3 is TGTGCCAGCAGCTTTCCGGGACAGTCGTTACAGTACTTC.

This sequence joins TRBV5-1 and TRBJ2-3; TRBD1 agrees at 8 bases. Germline CDR1 is SGHRS and CDR2 is YFSETQ. CDR3 length: 13 residues. V shed 4 bases and J 9 bases; nucleotides not matched to a gene: 7. The CDR3: CASSLTQGDTQYF. CDR3 in DNA: TGCGCCAGCAGCCTGACACAGGGGGACACGCAGTATTTT.

The genes are TRBV4-3 and TRBJ1-1; D may be TRBD1 (6 bases). Germline lookup yields CDR1 LGHNA and CDR2 YSLEER. The V end lost 0 bases, the J end lost 4 bases, and 9 bases lay between the germline ends. The CDR3 is 14 residues long. The DNA of the CDR3 is TGCGCCAGCAGCCAAGAAGGGGGGGGCACTGAAGCTTTCTTT. It codes for CASSQEGGGTEAFF.

The V and J genes are TRBV6-5 and TRBJ2-7; D ambiguous. This CDR3 contains 16 residues. V lost 0 bases to trimming and J lost 4 bases, with 16 bases between them. From germline, CDR1 is MNHEY and CDR2 SVGAGI. The CDR3, as DNA: TGTGCCAGCAGTTACTCGGTAGCAAAATTGGGATACGAGCAGTACTTC. This encodes CASSYSVAKLGYEQYF.

The chain couples TRBV6-5 to TRBJ2-2, with D perhaps matching TRBD2 (5 bases). The V gene lost 6 bases and the J gene lost 3 bases, with 11 bases spanning the gap. The germline CDR1 and CDR2 sequences are MNHEY and SVGAGI. The length of the CDR3 is 14 residues. CDR3 coding DNA: TGTGCCAGCAGGAACGGGGAGTACACCGGGGAGCTGTTTTTT. Amino acids: CASRNGEYTGELFF.

This rearrangement joins TRBV25-1 to TRBJ2-7, with 10 positions matching TRBD1. In germline, CDR1 is MGHDK, CDR2 SYGVNS. CDR3 size: 16 residues. Trimming at V came to 4 bases and at J to 2 bases, leaving 8 bases not matched to a gene. The CDR3 nucleotides read TGTGCCAGCAGTGCACGACCGGGACAGGGGACCTACGAGCAGTACTTC. It yields the protein CASSARPGQGTYEQYF.

V usage is TRBV6-5 and J usage is TRBJ2-1, with TRBD2 identical over 10 bases. The CDR3 is 15 residues long. Germline lookup yields CDR1 MNHEY and CDR2 SVGAGI. The trim removed 8 bases at V and 7 bases at J, leaving 11 bases unmatched. CDR3 DNA sequence: TGTGCCAGCGGACCCCTAGCGGGAGAAGGGAATGAGCAGTTCTTC. Its protein is CASGPLAGEGNEQFF.

The rearrangement links TRBV5-6 to TRBJ1-2; D not resolved. Trimming took off 1 base at V and 1 base at J, with 5 bases between the two ends. The CDR3 loop spans 13 amino acids. CDR1 is SGHDT, CDR2 YYEEEE, per germline. The CDR3 is CASSLMINYGYTF. In nucleotides, the CDR3 is TGTGCCAGCAGCTTGATGATTAACTATGGCTACACCTTC.

V usage is TRBV27 and J usage is TRBJ2-1, with 12 positions matching TRBD2. Trimming cost V 2 bases and J 3 bases; bases outside gene matches: 8. The length of the CDR3 is 18 residues. The germline V gene has CDR1 MNHEY and CDR2 SMNVEV (reference sequence). The CDR3 bases are TGTGCCAGCAGTTTACTTCCTACTAGCGGGAGGCTCTACAATGAGCAGTTCTTC. It codes for CASSLLPTSGRLYNEQFF.

As concerns this clone: The identical CDR3 is also encoded by other nucleotide sequences in the sample. The rearrangement uses TRBV9 and TRBJ2-3; perhaps D is TRBD1 or TRBD2 (6 bases each). V was shortened by 0 bases and J by 4 bases, with 9 bases between the two germline ends. Germline V gene sequence: CDR1 SGDLS, CDR2 YYNGEE. The CDR3 totals 14 residues. The CDR3 coding sequence is TGTGCCAGCAGCGTAGAGGGGGGCCCAGATACGCAGTATTTT. Residues: CASSVEGGPDTQYF.

The genes are TRBV27 and TRBJ2-7; possibly TRBD1 or TRBD2 for D (5 bases each). Trimming stripped 4 bases from V and 5 bases from J, with 12 bases between. CDR1 is MNHEY, CDR2 SMNVEV, per germline (reference sequence). The CDR3 contains 13 residues. The CDR3 reads CASSSGTGNEQYF. CDR3 DNA: TGTGCCAGCAGTTCGGGAACAGGAAACGAGCAGTACTTC.

The chain is built from TRBV28 and TRBJ2-7; 7 bases line up with TRBD2. Germline V lookup: CDR1 MDHEN, CDR2 SYDVKM. V gave up 4 bases and J gave up 2 bases; unmatched junction bases: 8. The CDR3 sequence is 15 residues long. The CDR3 protein is CASSSTGTITYEQYF. In DNA, the CDR3 is TGTGCCAGCAGTTCTACCGGGACTATTACCTACGAGCAGTACTTC. The whole variable domain, remainder taken from reference TRBV28 and TRBJ2-7, is DVKVTQSSRYLVKRTGEKVFLECVQDMDHENMFWYRQDPGLGLRLIYFSYDVKMKEKGDIPEGYSVSREKKERFSLILESASTNQTSMYLCASSSTGTITYEQYFGPGTRLTVT.

This rearrangement joins TRBV19 to TRBJ1-2; 8 bases map to TRBD1. V shed 6 bases and J 3 bases; nucleotides not matched to a gene: 6. The germline V gene has CDR1 LNHDA and CDR2 SQIVND (reference sequence). CDR3 length: 14 residues. CDR3 amino acids: CASSKTGDDYGYTF. The CDR3 DNA follows: TGTGCCAGTAGCAAGACAGGGGATGACTATGGCTACACCTTC. Variable domain in full (rest from reference TRBV19 and TRBJ1-2): DGGITQSPKYLFRKEGQNVTLSCEQNLNHDAMYWYRQDPGQGLRLIYYSQIVNDFQKGDIAEGYSVSREKKESFPLTVTSAQKNPTAFYLCASSKTGDDYGYTFGSGTRLTVV.